The clone carrying this T cell receptor beta chain was recorded once. Its antigen remains unidentified. The sample originates from a study of Ad26.COV2.S vaccination and SARS-CoV-2 variants. Study overall: The donor was enrolled in the Ad26.COV2.S arm of the COV1001 trial.

This CDR3 has 17 residues. Germline V gives CDR1 PRHDT, CDR2 FYEKMQ (reference sequence). Trimming took off 6 bases at V and 2 bases at J, with 22 bases between the two ends. The table came from immunoSEQ multiplex PCR; TCRdb's copy has only in-frame clones and leaves some out. The sample consists of approximately 400,000 clones, 83% of them appearing once. General study points: Those who received vaccine or placebo ended up with similar non-spike TCR breadth.

Regarding treatment: 15 to 20 received Ad26.COV2.S at low or high dose, single or two shots; roughly 5 received placebo; per-sample allocation not given. Day 63 after the first injection of vaccine or placebo was the sampling time. This TCR derives from a person between 18 and 60 years old who received the Ad26.COV2.S COVID-19 vaccine or a placebo. V is TRBV13 and J is TRBJ1-2; possible D gene TRBD1, 6 bases. The source material was peripheral blood, sampled in a trial of Ad26.COV2.S vaccine versus placebo. Here the CDR3 reads CASSSLNGGPGNYGYTF. DNA of the CDR3: TGTGCCAGCAGTTCTCTCAACGGGGGGCCAGGGAACTATGGCTACACCTTC. Looking up the rest from reference TRBV13 and TRBJ1-2 gives the full variable domain: AAGVIQSPRHLIKEKRETATLKCYPIPRHDTVYWYQQGPGQDPQFLISFYEKMQSDKGSIPDRFSAQQFSDYHSELNMSSLELGDSALYFCASSSLNGGPGNYGYTFGSGTRLTVV.